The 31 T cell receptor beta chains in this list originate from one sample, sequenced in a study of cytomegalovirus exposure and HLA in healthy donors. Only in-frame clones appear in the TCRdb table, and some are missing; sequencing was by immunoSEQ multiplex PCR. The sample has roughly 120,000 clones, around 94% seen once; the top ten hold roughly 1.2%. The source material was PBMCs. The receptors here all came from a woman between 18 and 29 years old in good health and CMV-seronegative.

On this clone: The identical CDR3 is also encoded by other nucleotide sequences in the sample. Here the CDR3 reads CASSLEGQGNQPQHF. The CDR3 nucleotides read TGCGCCAGCAGCTTGGAAGGTCAGGGTAATCAGCCCCAGCATTTT. This rearrangement joins TRBV5-1 to TRBJ1-5; a possible D gene is TRBD1 (5 bases). The CDR3 runs 15 residues. V shed 0 bases and J shed 4 bases, with 11 bases lying between them. Germline-derived CDR1 and CDR2 are SGHRS and YFSETQ.

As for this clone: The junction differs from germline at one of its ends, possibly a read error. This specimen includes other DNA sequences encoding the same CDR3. The chain's CDR3 is CASSVHKYQETQYF. The CDR3 DNA reads TGTGCCAGTAGTGTCCACAAGTACCAAGAGACCCAGTACTTC. The chain uses TRBV6-1 and TRBJ2-5; D gene ambiguous. CDR3 length equals 14 residues. Germline V lookup: CDR1 MNHNS, CDR2 SASEGT.

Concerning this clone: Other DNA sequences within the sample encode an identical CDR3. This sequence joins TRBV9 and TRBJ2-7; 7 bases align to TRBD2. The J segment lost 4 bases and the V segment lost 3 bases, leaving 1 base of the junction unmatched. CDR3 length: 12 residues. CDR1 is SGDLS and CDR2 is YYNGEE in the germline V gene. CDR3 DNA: TGTGCCAGCAGCGCTAGCGGATACGAGCAGTACTTC. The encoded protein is CASSASGYEQYF. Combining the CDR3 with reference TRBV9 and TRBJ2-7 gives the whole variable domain DSGVTQTPKHLITATGQRVTLRCSPRSGDLSVYWYQQSLDQGLQFLIQYYNGEERAKGNILERFSAQQFPDLHSELNLSSLELGDSALYFCASSASGYEQYFGPGTRLTVT.

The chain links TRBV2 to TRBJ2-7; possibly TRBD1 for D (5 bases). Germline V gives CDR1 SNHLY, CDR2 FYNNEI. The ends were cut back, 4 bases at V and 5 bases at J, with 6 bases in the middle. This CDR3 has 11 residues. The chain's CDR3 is CASSAGNEQYF. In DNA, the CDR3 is TGTGCCAGCAGTGCAGGGAACGAGCAGTACTTC. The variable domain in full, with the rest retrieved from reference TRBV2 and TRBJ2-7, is EPEVTQTPSHQVTQMGQEVILRCVPISNHLYFYWYRQILGQKVEFLVSFYNNEISEKSEIFDDQFSVERPDGSNFTLKIRSTKLEDSAMYFCASSAGNEQYFGPGTRLTVT.

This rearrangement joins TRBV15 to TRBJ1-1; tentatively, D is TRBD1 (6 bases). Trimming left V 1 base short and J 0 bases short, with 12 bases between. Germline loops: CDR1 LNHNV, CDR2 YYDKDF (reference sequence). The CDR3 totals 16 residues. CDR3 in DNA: TGTGCCACCAGCAGAGGCGAGGGGGTAGTGAACACTGAAGCTTTCTTT. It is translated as CATSRGEGVVNTEAFF.

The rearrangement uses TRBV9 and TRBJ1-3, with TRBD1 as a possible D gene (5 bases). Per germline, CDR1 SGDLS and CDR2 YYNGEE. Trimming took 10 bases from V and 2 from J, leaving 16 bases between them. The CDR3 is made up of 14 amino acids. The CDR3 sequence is CAGGSSVAGNTIYF. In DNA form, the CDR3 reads TGTGCCGGGGGGTCGTCGGTGGCTGGAAACACCATATATTTT.

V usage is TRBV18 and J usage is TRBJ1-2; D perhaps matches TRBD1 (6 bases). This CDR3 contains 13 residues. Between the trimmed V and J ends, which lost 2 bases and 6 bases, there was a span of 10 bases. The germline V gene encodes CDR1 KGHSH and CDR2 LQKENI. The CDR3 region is CASSPATGNGYTF. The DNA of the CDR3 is TGTGCCAGCTCACCAGCAACAGGGAATGGCTACACCTTC. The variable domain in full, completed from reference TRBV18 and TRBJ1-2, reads NAGVMQNPRHLVRRRGQEARLRCSPMKGHSHVYWYRQLPEEGLKFMVYLQKENIIDESGMPKERFSAEFPKEGPSILRIQQVVRGDSAAYFCASSPATGNGYTFGSGTRLTVV.

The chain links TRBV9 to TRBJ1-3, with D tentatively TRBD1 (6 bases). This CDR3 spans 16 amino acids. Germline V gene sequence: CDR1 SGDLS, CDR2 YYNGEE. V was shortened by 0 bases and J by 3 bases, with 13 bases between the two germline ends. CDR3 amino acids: CASSVGGPVVGNTIYF. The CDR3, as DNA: TGTGCCAGCAGCGTAGGGGGGCCAGTAGTTGGAAACACCATATATTTT.

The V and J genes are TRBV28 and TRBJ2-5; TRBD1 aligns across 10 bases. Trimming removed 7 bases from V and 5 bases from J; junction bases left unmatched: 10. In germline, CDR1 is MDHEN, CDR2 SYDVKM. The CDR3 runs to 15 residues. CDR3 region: CASINNRDRGETQYF. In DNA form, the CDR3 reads TGTGCCAGCATTAATAACCGGGACAGGGGTGAGACCCAGTACTTC.

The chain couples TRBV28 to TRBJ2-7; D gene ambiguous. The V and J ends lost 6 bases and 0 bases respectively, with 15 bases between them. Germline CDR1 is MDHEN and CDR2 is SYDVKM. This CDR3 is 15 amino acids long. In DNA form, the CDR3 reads TGTGCCAGCAGCAAGATGAACAGCCCCTCCTACGAGCAGTACTTC. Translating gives CASSKMNSPSYEQYF. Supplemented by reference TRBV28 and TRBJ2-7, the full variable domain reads DVKVTQSSRYLVKRTGEKVFLECVQDMDHENMFWYRQDPGLGLRLIYFSYDVKMKEKGDIPEGYSVSREKKERFSLILESASTNQTSMYLCASSKMNSPSYEQYFGPGTRLTVT.

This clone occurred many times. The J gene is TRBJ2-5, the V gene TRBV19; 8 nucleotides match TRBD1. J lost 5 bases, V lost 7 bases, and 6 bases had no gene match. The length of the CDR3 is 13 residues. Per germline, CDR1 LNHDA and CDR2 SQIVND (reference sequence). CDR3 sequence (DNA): TGTGCCAGTACACAGGGGGTATTTGAGACCCAGTACTTC. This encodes CASTQGVFETQYF.

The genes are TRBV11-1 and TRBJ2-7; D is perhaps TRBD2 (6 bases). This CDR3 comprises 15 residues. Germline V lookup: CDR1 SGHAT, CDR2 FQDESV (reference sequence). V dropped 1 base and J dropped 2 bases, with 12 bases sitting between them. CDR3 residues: CASSLDLGGAYEQYF. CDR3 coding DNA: TGTGCCAGCAGCTTAGATTTGGGGGGAGCCTACGAGCAGTACTTC.

The CDR3 DNA reads as TGTGCCAGCAGTAGGGGTTCGAGGGCCAAAAACATTCAGTACTTC. This codes for CASSRGSRAKNIQYF. The chain carries TRBV6-1 and TRBJ2-4; perhaps TRBD1 as D (5 bases). Germline V lookup: CDR1 MNHNS, CDR2 SASEGT. V dropped 5 bases and J dropped 1 base, with 12 bases sitting between them. The CDR3 loop spans 15 amino acids.

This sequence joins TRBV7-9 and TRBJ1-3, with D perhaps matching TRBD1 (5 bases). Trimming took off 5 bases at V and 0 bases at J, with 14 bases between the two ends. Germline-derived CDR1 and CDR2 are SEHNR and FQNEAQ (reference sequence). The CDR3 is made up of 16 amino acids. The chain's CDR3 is CASSPQDGGSGNTIYF. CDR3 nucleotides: TGTGCCAGCAGCCCACAGGACGGGGGCTCTGGAAACACCATATATTTT.

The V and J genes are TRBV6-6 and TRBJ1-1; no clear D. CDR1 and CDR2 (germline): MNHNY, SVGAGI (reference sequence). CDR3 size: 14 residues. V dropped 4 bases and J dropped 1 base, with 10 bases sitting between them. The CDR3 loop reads CASSFQHGNTEAFF. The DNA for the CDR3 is TGTGCCAGCAGTTTCCAACATGGGAACACTGAAGCTTTCTTT.

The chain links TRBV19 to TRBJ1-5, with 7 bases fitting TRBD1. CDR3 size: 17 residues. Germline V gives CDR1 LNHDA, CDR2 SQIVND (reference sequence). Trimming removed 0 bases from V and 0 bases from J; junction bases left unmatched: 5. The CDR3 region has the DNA TGTGCCAGTAGTATAGAGTGGACAGGCTATAGCAATCAGCCCCAGCATTTT. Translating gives CASSIEWTGYSNQPQHF.

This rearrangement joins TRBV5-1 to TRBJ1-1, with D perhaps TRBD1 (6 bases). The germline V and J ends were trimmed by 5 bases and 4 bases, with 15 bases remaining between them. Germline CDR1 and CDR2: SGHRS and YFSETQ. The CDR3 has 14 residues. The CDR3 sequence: CASRENRERTEAFF. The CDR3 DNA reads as TGCGCCAGCAGGGAGAACAGGGAACGCACTGAAGCTTTCTTT.

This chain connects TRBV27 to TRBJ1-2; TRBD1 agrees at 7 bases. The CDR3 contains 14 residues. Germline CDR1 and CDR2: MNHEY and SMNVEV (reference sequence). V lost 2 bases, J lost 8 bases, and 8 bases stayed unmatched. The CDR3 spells CASSLDRVGGGYTF. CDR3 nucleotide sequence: TGTGCCAGCAGTTTAGACAGGGTGGGAGGCGGCTACACCTTC.

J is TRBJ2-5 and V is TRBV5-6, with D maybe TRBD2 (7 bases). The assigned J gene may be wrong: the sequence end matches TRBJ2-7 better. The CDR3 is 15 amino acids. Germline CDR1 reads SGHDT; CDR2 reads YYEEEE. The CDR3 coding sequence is TGTGCCAGCAGCCCCGAAGGGGGGGTCCCCTACGAGCAGTACTTC. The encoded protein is CASSPEGGVPYEQYF.

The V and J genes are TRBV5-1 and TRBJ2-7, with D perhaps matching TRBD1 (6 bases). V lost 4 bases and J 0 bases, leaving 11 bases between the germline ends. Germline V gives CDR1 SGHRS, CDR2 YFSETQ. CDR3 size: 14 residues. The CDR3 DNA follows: TGCGCCAGCAGCGACCGGGACAACTCCTACGAGCAGTACTTC. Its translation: CASSDRDNSYEQYF.

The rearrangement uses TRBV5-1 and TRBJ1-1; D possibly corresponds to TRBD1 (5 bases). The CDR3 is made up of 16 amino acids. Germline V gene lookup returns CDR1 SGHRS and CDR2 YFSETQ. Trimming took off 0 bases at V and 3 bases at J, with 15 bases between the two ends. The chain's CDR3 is CASSLVAGPVDTEAFF. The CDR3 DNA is TGCGCCAGCAGCTTGGTTGCAGGGCCGGTGGACACTGAAGCTTTCTTT.

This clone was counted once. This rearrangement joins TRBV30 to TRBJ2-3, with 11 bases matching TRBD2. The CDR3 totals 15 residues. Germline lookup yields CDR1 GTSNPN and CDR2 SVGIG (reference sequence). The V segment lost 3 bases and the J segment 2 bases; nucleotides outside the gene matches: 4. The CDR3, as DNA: TGTGCCTGGAGAGCTAGCGGGAGGCCCACAGATACGCAGTATTTT. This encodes CAWRASGRPTDTQYF.

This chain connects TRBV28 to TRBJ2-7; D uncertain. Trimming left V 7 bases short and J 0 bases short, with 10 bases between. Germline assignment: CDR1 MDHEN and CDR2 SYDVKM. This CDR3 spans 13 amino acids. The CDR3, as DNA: TGTGCCAGCAACAGTCACGGCTCCTACGAGCAGTACTTC. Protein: CASNSHGSYEQYF.

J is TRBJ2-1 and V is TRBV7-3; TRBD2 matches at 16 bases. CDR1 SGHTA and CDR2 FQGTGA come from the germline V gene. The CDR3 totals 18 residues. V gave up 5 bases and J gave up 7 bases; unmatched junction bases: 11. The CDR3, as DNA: TGTGCCAGCAGCCCCCAGGGGGGACTAGCGGGAGGGTCAAATGAGCAGTTCTTC. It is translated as CASSPQGGLAGGSNEQFF.

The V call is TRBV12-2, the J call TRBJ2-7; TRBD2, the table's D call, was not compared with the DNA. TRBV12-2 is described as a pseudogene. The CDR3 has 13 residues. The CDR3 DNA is TGTGCAAGTCGCTTAGTCTACCCCGACGAGCAGTACTTC. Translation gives CASRLVYPDEQYF.

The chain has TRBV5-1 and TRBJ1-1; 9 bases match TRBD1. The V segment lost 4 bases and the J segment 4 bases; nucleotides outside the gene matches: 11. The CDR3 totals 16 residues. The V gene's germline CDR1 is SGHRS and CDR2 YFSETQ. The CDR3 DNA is TGCGCCAGCAGCAATACACATGGGACAGGGTCCACTGAAGCTTTCTTT. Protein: CASSNTHGTGSTEAFF.

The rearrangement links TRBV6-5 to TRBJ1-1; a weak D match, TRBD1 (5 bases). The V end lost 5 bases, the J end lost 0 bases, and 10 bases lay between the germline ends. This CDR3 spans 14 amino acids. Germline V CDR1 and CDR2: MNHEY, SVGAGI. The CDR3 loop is CASSETDLNTEAFF. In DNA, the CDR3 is TGTGCCAGCAGTGAGACAGACCTGAACACTGAAGCTTTCTTT.

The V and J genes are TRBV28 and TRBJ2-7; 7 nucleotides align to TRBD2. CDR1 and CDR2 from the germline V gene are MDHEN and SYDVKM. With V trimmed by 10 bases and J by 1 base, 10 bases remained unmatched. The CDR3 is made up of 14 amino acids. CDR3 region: CATVSSGPSYEQYF. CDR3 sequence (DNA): TGTGCCACCGTCTCTAGCGGACCTTCCTACGAGCAGTACTTC.

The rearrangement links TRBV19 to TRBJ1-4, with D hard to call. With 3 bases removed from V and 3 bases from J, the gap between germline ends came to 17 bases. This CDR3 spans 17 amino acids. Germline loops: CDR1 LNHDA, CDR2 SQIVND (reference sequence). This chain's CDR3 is CASSILFVHRANEKLFF. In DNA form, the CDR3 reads TGTGCCAGTAGTATCCTCTTCGTGCATCGGGCTAATGAAAAACTGTTTTTT.

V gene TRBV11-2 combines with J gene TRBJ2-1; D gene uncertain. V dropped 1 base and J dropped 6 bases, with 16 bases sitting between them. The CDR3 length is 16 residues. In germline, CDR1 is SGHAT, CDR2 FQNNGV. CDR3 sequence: CASSLALYYGGNEQFF. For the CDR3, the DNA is TGTGCCAGCAGCTTAGCCCTCTATTACGGTGGCAATGAGCAGTTCTTC.

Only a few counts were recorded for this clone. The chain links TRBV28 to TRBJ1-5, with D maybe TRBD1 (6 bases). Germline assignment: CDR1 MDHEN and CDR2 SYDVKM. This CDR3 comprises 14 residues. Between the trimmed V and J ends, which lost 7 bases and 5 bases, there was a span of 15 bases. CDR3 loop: CASTSQRGYQPQHF. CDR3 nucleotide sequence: TGTGCCAGCACCTCCCAAAGGGGGTATCAGCCCCAGCATTTT.